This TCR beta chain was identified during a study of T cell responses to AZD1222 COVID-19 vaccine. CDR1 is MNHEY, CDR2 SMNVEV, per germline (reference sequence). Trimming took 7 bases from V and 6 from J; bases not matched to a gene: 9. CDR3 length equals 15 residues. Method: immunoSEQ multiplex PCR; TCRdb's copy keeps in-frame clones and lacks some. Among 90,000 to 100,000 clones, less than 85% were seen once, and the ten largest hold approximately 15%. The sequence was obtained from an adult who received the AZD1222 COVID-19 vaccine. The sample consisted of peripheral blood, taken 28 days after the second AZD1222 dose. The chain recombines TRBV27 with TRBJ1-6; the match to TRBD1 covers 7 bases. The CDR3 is CASILTGASNSPLHF. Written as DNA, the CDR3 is TGTGCCAGCATCCTAACAGGGGCCTCTAATTCACCCCTCCACTTT.